The following is a T cell receptor beta chain sequence with its context. The source of the sample is a study of T cell responses to AZD1222 COVID-19 vaccine. Germline trimming cut 2 bases from V and 5 bases from J; bases unmatched to any gene: 3. The CDR3 is 15 residues long. Germline values: CDR1 SGHTA, CDR2 FQGTGA. Assay: immunoSEQ multiplex PCR; the TCRdb copy retains only in-frame clones and omits some. The table lists 65,000 to 100,000 clones, around nine tenths of them singletons. This clonotype originated in an adult who received the AZD1222 COVID-19 vaccine. The chain links TRBV7-3 to TRBJ2-5, with TRBD1 identical over 12 bases. The sequenced sample was peripheral blood, obtained 28 days after the second AZD1222 dose. In DNA form, the CDR3 reads TGTGCCAGCAGCTTACTCGGGACAGGGGGCGAGACCCAGTACTTC. Amino acid sequence: CASSLLGTGGETQYF.